This T cell receptor (beta chain) was retrieved from a study of PD-L1 blockade in urothelial cancer. Overall study context: Patients had been given 0 to 3 earlier chemotherapy regimens.

The CDR3 length is 15 residues. Sequenced by immunoSEQ multiplex PCR; TCRdb stores in-frame clones only, minus some. Of about 74,000 clones listed, 90% are singletons. The time point is: pretreatment peripheral blood. Each patient presented with locally advanced or metastatic urothelial carcinoma. The sequence came from a man in his 70s with urothelial cancer. This chain uses TRBV21-1 with TRBJ1-2; the D call TRBD1 from the table was never checked on the DNA. TRBV21-1 is described as a pseudogene. The sequences come from PBMCs, collected around atezolizumab (anti-PD-L1) treatment. CDR3 sequence (DNA): TGTGCCAGCAGCCAACTGCGGGACAGGGTTTTTGGCTACACCTTC. Its protein product is CASSQLRDRVFGYTF.